This is a list of T cell receptor beta chains from one sample in a study of neurological immune-mediated disorders. MiXCR, applied by TCRdb to the 5' RACE reads, yields one record per CDR3 protein. The repertoire holds about 39,000 distinct CDR3 sequences, with about 7% as singletons. Specimen: CD4+ T cells from blood. These receptors all stem from a man aged 45-65 years in good health. Each CDR3 is given with its conserved first and last residue. The order of the fields is V gene, clone size, CDR3 length, D gene, J gene, CDR3 protein, CDR3 DNA. D genes are given only for firm matches. Where a row states a size, it is once, few, many or the class of an expanded clone; other rows omit it.

v_gene: TRBV20-1
abundance: many
len: 14
d_gene: TRBD1
j_gene: TRBJ2-3
CDR3aa: CSALQGAHTDTQYF
CDR3nt: TGCAGTGCGTTACAGGGGGCTCACACAGATACGCAGTATTTT

v_gene: TRBV30
abundance: few
len: 14
d_gene: NA
j_gene: TRBJ2-2
CDR3aa: CAWSPGFYTGELFF
CDR3nt: TGTGCCTGGAGTCCGGGATTCTACACCGGGGAGCTGTTTTTT

v_gene: TRBV20-1
abundance: few
len: 11
d_gene: NA
j_gene: TRBJ1-2
CDR3aa: CSDGGDYGYTF
CDR3nt: TGCAGTGACGGGGGGGACTATGGCTACACCTTC

v_gene: TRBV6-5
abundance: many
len: 17
d_gene: TRBD2
j_gene: TRBJ2-1
CDR3aa: CASSYSMLSSGNNEQFF
CDR3nt: TGTGCCAGCAGTTACTCGATGTTGTCTAGCGGCAACAATGAGCAGTTCTTC

v_gene: TRBV12-5
abundance: many
len: 13
d_gene: NA
j_gene: TRBJ2-1
CDR3aa: CASGLMVDGEQFF
CDR3nt: TGTGCTAGTGGTTTGATGGTGGACGGGGAGCAGTTCTTC

v_gene: TRBV6-2/TRBV6-3
abundance: many
len: 18
d_gene: NA
j_gene: TRBJ2-6
CDR3aa: CASSYRAGGTSGANVLTF
CDR3nt: TGTGCCAGCAGTTACCGGGCAGGGGGGACCTCTGGGGCCAACGTCCTGACTTTC

v_gene: TRBV7-2
abundance: few
len: 15
d_gene: TRBD2
j_gene: TRBJ2-3
CDR3aa: CASSLTSGTTDTQYF
CDR3nt: TGTGCCAGCAGCTTAACTAGCGGTACCACAGATACGCAGTATTTT

v_gene: TRBV20-1
abundance: many
len: 13
d_gene: TRBD2
j_gene: TRBJ2-1
CDR3aa: CSGRGGQNNEQFF
CDR3nt: TGCAGTGGTCGGGGGGGACAAAACAATGAGCAGTTCTTC

v_gene: TRBV5-1
abundance: many
len: 15
d_gene: NA
j_gene: TRBJ2-1
CDR3aa: CASSLIRTTGDEQFF
CDR3nt: TGCGCCAGCAGCTTGATCCGGACTACAGGCGATGAGCAGTTCTTC

v_gene: TRBV6-2/TRBV6-3
abundance: many
len: 14
d_gene: TRBD2
j_gene: TRBJ2-1
CDR3aa: CASRLAASYNEQFF
CDR3nt: TGTGCCAGCAGGCTAGCGGCCTCCTACAATGAGCAGTTCTTC

v_gene: TRBV10-3
abundance: many
len: 12
d_gene: NA
j_gene: TRBJ2-3
CDR3aa: CAISLSADTQYF
CDR3nt: TGTGCCATCAGCCTCTCGGCAGATACGCAGTATTTT

v_gene: TRBV20-1
abundance: many
len: 19
d_gene: NA
j_gene: TRBJ2-5
CDR3aa: CSARGGTGSSAGRRGAQYF
CDR3nt: TGCAGTGCTAGAGGCGGGACAGGGTCATCAGCGGGCCGGCGGGGGGCCCAGTACTTC

v_gene: TRBV20-1
abundance: many
len: 15
d_gene: TRBD1
j_gene: TRBJ1-2
CDR3aa: CSARDEEGAGYGYTF
CDR3nt: TGCAGTGCTAGAGATGAGGAGGGGGCCGGGTATGGCTACACCTTC

v_gene: TRBV12-3/TRBV12-4
abundance: many
len: 16
d_gene: NA
j_gene: TRBJ1-4
CDR3aa: CASSPLGGDTSEKLFF
CDR3nt: TGTGCCAGCAGTCCACTGGGGGGGGACACCAGTGAAAAACTGTTTTTT

v_gene: TRBV5-1
abundance: many
len: 16
d_gene: TRBD1
j_gene: TRBJ2-5
CDR3aa: CASSGSGTGGRETQYF
CDR3nt: TGCGCCAGCAGCGGATCCGGGACAGGGGGCCGAGAGACCCAGTACTTC

v_gene: TRBV7-3
abundance: many
len: 13
d_gene: TRBD2
j_gene: TRBJ2-4
CDR3aa: CASSLRGENIQYF
CDR3nt: TGTGCCAGCAGCTTACGGGGGGAAAACATTCAGTACTTC

v_gene: TRBV27
abundance: many
len: 16
d_gene: NA
j_gene: TRBJ1-1
CDR3aa: CASSSVDAVLNTEAFF
CDR3nt: TGTGCCAGCAGTTCGGTGGACGCCGTACTTAACACTGAAGCTTTCTTT

v_gene: TRBV7-3
abundance: many
len: 15
d_gene: NA
j_gene: TRBJ2-7
CDR3aa: CASSLTLADSYEQYF
CDR3nt: TGTGCCAGCAGCTTAACGTTGGCGGACTCCTACGAGCAGTACTTC

v_gene: TRBV7-2
abundance: many
len: 14
d_gene: TRBD1
j_gene: TRBJ2-5
CDR3aa: CASRRDRGRETQYF
CDR3nt: TGTGCCAGCAGGAGGGACAGGGGAAGGGAGACCCAGTACTTC

v_gene: TRBV7-2
abundance: many
len: 14
d_gene: NA
j_gene: TRBJ2-2
CDR3aa: CASSLRPVAGELFF
CDR3nt: TGTGCCAGCAGCCTCCGACCCGTGGCCGGGGAGCTGTTTTTT

v_gene: TRBV18
abundance: many
len: 14
d_gene: NA
j_gene: TRBJ1-1
CDR3aa: CASSPQSGNTEAFF
CDR3nt: TGTGCCAGCTCACCCCAGTCGGGGAACACTGAAGCTTTCTTT

v_gene: TRBV7-3
abundance: NA
len: 13
d_gene: NA
j_gene: TRBJ1-1
CDR3aa: CASSRTANTEAFF
CDR3nt: TGTGCCAGCAGCCGGACGGCGAACACTGAAGCTTTCTTT

v_gene: TRBV12-3/TRBV12-4
abundance: many
len: 16
d_gene: TRBD2
j_gene: TRBJ2-3
CDR3aa: CASSYTGLAGPDTQYF
CDR3nt: TGTGCCAGCAGTTACACGGGACTAGCGGGACCCGATACGCAGTATTTT

v_gene: TRBV7-2
abundance: many
len: 12
d_gene: TRBD2
j_gene: TRBJ2-5
CDR3aa: CASSPGLAGGTF
CDR3nt: TGTGCCAGCAGCCCCGGACTAGCGGGAGGAACCTTC

v_gene: TRBV7-2
abundance: many
len: 13
d_gene: NA
j_gene: TRBJ2-5
CDR3aa: CASGSSRTETQYF
CDR3nt: TGTGCCAGCGGATCTAGCCGGACGGAGACCCAGTACTTC

v_gene: TRBV7-2
abundance: many
len: 15
d_gene: NA
j_gene: TRBJ2-7
CDR3aa: CASTRGWGGTGEQYF
CDR3nt: TGTGCCAGCACCCGGGGGTGGGGCGGCACGGGGGAGCAGTACTTC

v_gene: TRBV20-1
abundance: many
len: 11
d_gene: NA
j_gene: TRBJ2-5
CDR3aa: CSAREAETQYF
CDR3nt: TGCAGTGCTAGAGAAGCGGAGACCCAGTACTTC

v_gene: TRBV7-6
abundance: many
len: 16
d_gene: TRBD2
j_gene: TRBJ2-5
CDR3aa: CASSLSSGTPRGTQYF
CDR3nt: TGTGCCAGCAGTCTATCTAGCGGGACCCCCCGGGGGACCCAGTACTTC

v_gene: TRBV6-6
abundance: many
len: 15
d_gene: TRBD1
j_gene: TRBJ2-2
CDR3aa: CASRTLRGQVGELFF
CDR3nt: TGTGCCAGCAGGACCCTCAGGGGGCAGGTCGGGGAGCTGTTTTTT

v_gene: TRBV27
abundance: many
len: 14
d_gene: TRBD1
j_gene: TRBJ1-2
CDR3aa: CASSITTGGYGYTF
CDR3nt: TGTGCCAGCAGTATAACGACAGGGGGCTATGGCTACACCTTC

v_gene: TRBV7-9
abundance: many
len: 18
d_gene: TRBD1
j_gene: TRBJ2-7
CDR3aa: CASSPITVTGTGSYEQYF
CDR3nt: TGTGCCAGCAGCCCAATTACGGTAACCGGGACAGGATCCTACGAGCAGTACTTC

v_gene: TRBV12-3/TRBV12-4
abundance: many
len: 15
d_gene: NA
j_gene: TRBJ2-7
CDR3aa: CASSLRGLGGDEQYF
CDR3nt: TGTGCCAGCAGTTTACGCGGCCTCGGAGGCGACGAGCAGTACTTC

v_gene: TRBV5-1
abundance: many
len: 20
d_gene: NA
j_gene: TRBJ2-3
CDR3aa: CASSSFRGRTPYRGSDTQYF
CDR3nt: TGCGCCAGCAGCAGCTTCAGGGGCCGAACACCCTACCGTGGTTCGGATACGCAGTATTTT

v_gene: TRBV20-1
abundance: many
len: 13
d_gene: NA
j_gene: TRBJ2-1
CDR3aa: CSARGLSGREQFF
CDR3nt: TGCAGTGCTAGAGGTCTATCGGGTCGTGAGCAGTTCTTC

v_gene: TRBV20-1
abundance: many
len: 15
d_gene: NA
j_gene: TRBJ2-1
CDR3aa: CSARDEVAVYNEQFF
CDR3nt: TGCAGTGCTAGAGATGAGGTAGCGGTCTACAATGAGCAGTTCTTC

v_gene: TRBV18
abundance: few
len: 15
d_gene: NA
j_gene: TRBJ2-7
CDR3aa: CASSPPRPTPWEQYF
CDR3nt: TGTGCCAGCTCACCACCGAGACCAACGCCCTGGGAGCAGTACTTC

v_gene: TRBV5-1
abundance: NA
len: 15
d_gene: NA
j_gene: TRBJ2-1
CDR3aa: CASSDGLDPYYEQFF
CDR3nt: TGCGCCAGCAGCGATGGACTGGACCCGTACTATGAGCAGTTCTTC

v_gene: TRBV29-1
abundance: many
len: 15
d_gene: NA
j_gene: TRBJ2-1
CDR3aa: CSVEKPDSRLREQFF
CDR3nt: TGCAGCGTTGAAAAGCCGGACAGCCGGCTTAGGGAGCAGTTCTTC

v_gene: TRBV4-3
abundance: many
len: 13
d_gene: NA
j_gene: TRBJ2-1
CDR3aa: CASSWSWETEQFF
CDR3nt: TGCGCCAGCAGCTGGTCGTGGGAGACTGAGCAGTTCTTC

v_gene: TRBV5-1
abundance: many
len: 17
d_gene: NA
j_gene: TRBJ1-4
CDR3aa: CASSLVAGSATNEKLFF
CDR3nt: TGCGCCAGCAGCTTGGTGGCAGGGTCTGCAACTAATGAAAAACTGTTTTTT

v_gene: TRBV9
abundance: many
len: 17
d_gene: NA
j_gene: TRBJ2-1
CDR3aa: CASSVVGREWSNNEQFF
CDR3nt: TGTGCCAGCAGCGTAGTGGGTCGGGAGTGGAGCAACAATGAGCAGTTCTTC

v_gene: TRBV4-3
abundance: many
len: 18
d_gene: TRBD1
j_gene: TRBJ1-1
CDR3aa: CASTTEGYGTGAPTEAFF
CDR3nt: TGCGCCAGCACCACCGAGGGTTACGGCACAGGGGCCCCCACCGAAGCTTTCTTT

v_gene: TRBV12-3/TRBV12-4
abundance: NA
len: 11
d_gene: NA
j_gene: TRBJ1-1
CDR3aa: CASSFEGGAFF
CDR3nt: TGTGCCAGCAGTTTCGAGGGGGGTGCTTTCTTT

v_gene: TRBV20-1
abundance: many
len: 12
d_gene: NA
j_gene: TRBJ2-7
CDR3aa: CSARDRRYEQYF
CDR3nt: TGCAGTGCTAGAGATCGGCGCTACGAGCAGTACTTC

v_gene: TRBV19
abundance: many
len: 16
d_gene: NA
j_gene: TRBJ1-3
CDR3aa: CASSVGGHSSGNTIYF
CDR3nt: TGTGCCAGTAGTGTCGGAGGCCATAGCTCTGGAAACACCATATATTTT